This T cell receptor (beta chain) was sequenced in a study of blood T cell repertoires in COVID-19 (dated by TCRdb to about 2020). In terms of the full investigation: Recovered participants in ImmuneRACE Cohort 3 were defined as having two consecutive negative NP/OP PCR tests, clearance from a healthcare professional, or resolution of symptoms. Samples came from the ongoing ImmuneRACE study (first 160 participants) plus 1,254 subjects from 6 global collaborators. The dataset comprised deeply sampled blood TCRbeta repertoires from subjects exposed to, actively infected with, or recovered from COVID-19. The prospective study material was composed of cDNA or gDNA derived from T cells, B-cell-depleted T cells, or PBMCs. Collaborator samples came from the United States, Italy and Spain and covered acute and convalescent phases of COVID-19. The sample metadata nearly always contained a de-identified subject ID, COVID-19 status, age in years and sex. Where available, HLA class I and class II types were obtained from metadata supplied by the sample provider rather than from assay-based typing. The repertoires were released in a freely available public database intended as a resource for research on the immune response to SARS-CoV-2.

General conclusions and limits of the study: How much clinical and demographic metadata was included differed by source and by participant, and the metadata was provided uncurated.

As concerns this clone: There is no known antigen for this receptor. Nothing much larger sits one base from this clone, and base qualities are not available.

The immunoSEQ Assay, a bias-controlled multiplex PCR, was used to amplify TCRbeta CDR3 regions from genomic DNA. On the study's bioinformatics: The number of nucleated cells in each sample was estimated by amplification of reference gene primers within the assay. Sequence reads were collapsed and filtered to measure the absolute abundance of every unique TCRbeta CDR3 rearrangement. For each sample, productive Simpson clonality was calculated as the square root of Simpson's diversity index across productive rearrangements. TCRdb provides this immuneACCESS table in a form limited to in-frame rearrangements. Some clones are lacking; in checked studies, under half of them reflect an unresolved V gene, and why the rest are absent is not known. V and J calls and clone size are copied from that table; D and trimming were computed from the DNA. The sample yields roughly 200,000 clones; about 88% were counted once. The top ten constitute roughly 25% of the sample.

In the prospective study, participants were roughly 18 to 100 years old, resided in fewer than 25 geographic areas of the United States, and were enrolled through a virtual design. To assign participants to cohorts, the prospective study relied on clinical history that participants themselves reported in a screening survey and a study questionnaire. In the prospective study, mobile phlebotomists collected whole blood, serum and a nasopharyngeal or oropharyngeal swab from each participant. Participants in the prospective study had the option to provide additional blood draws and questionnaires over an approximately two-month period. Before DNA extraction, prospective study blood samples were shipped either frozen or at room temperature. The germline V gene (reference sequence) specifies SGHKS as CDR1 and YYEKEE as CDR2. From the cysteine through the phenylalanine, the CDR3 covers 13 amino acids. The retained sequence is limited to the CDR3, 39 bases, with the frame set at the first base. V and J lose 4 bases and 2 bases, and a span of 7 bases separates them.

The sequencing sample was made of PBMCs or T cells enriched from blood (not recorded which). This receptor was identified in a woman aged 40 to 49 in a cohort exposed to, infected with or recovered from COVID-19 (not recorded which). The rearranged segments are TRBV5-5 and TRBJ2-1; the D gene assignment is ambiguous. The CDR3 is CASSPPAYNEQFF. In nucleotides, the sequence is TGTGCCAGCAGCCCTCCGGCCTACAATGAGCAGTTCTTC.